Following are 21 T cell receptor beta chains from one sample sequenced in a study of Graves' ophthalmopathy and Graves' hyperthyroidism. Amplification of the TCR beta CDR3 regions used RNA transcripts (as template). A first-round RT-PCR used HTBI primers, followed by a second-round multiplex PCR. TCRdb reprocessed the multiplex PCR reads with MiXCR, giving one entry per CDR3 protein. This table holds almost 750,000 distinct CDR3 sequences, about 44% found once. Sequenced sample: peripheral blood. These TCRs come from an adult man with Graves' ophthalmopathy.

This clonotype came up a few times. The chain recombines TRBV19 with TRBJ2-7, with 9 bases that match TRBD1. Trimming took 6 bases from V and 2 from J; bases not matched to a gene: 11. Germline loops: CDR1 LNHDA, CDR2 SQIVND (reference sequence). CDR3 length: 16 residues. The CDR3 sequence is CASSLRHRGRAYEQYF. CDR3 DNA: TGTGCCAGTAGCTTGAGGCACAGGGGGCGAGCCTACGAGCAGTACTTC.

The chain combines TRBV19 with TRBJ1-2, with unresolved D. Germline loops: CDR1 LNHDA, CDR2 SQIVND (reference sequence). Trimming removed 6 bases at V and 4 bases at J, with 12 bases between. The CDR3 contains 13 residues. As DNA, the CDR3 is TGTGCCAGTAGGTACAGCGTGTCCTATGGCTACACCTTC. Translation: CASRYSVSYGYTF.

The CDR3 region has the DNA TGTGCCAGCAGCTTAAGTTCCCCTGGTCAGCCCCAGCATTTT. Translating gives CASSLSSPGQPQHF. The J gene is TRBJ1-5, the V gene TRBV7-9; D unresolved. The germline V gene has CDR1 SEHNR and CDR2 FQNEAQ (reference sequence). CDR3 length: 14 residues. Trimming removed 2 bases from V and 6 bases from J, with 11 bases in between.

The chain links TRBV20-1 to TRBJ2-3; no reliable D call. Germline lookup yields CDR1 DFQATT and CDR2 SNEGSKA (reference sequence). The CDR3 consists of 15 residues. V lost 0 bases, J lost 0 bases, and 10 bases lay in between. In DNA form, the CDR3 reads TGCAGTGCTAGAGATCCGGTAACGAGCACAGATACGCAGTATTTT. Its protein is CSARDPVTSTDTQYF.

This clonotype appeared once. This sequence may be a read error, since a much larger clone differs from it by one base. The V call is TRBV7-9, the J call TRBJ2-5, with unresolved D. This CDR3 contains 13 residues. Germline loops: CDR1 SEHNR, CDR2 FQNEAQ (reference sequence). Trimming took off 4 bases at V and 4 bases at J, with 10 bases between the two ends. The DNA for the CDR3 is TGTGCCAGCAGCTCCCTCCACGGAGAGACCCAGTACTTC. Translated: CASSSLHGETQYF.

The rearrangement joins TRBV5-1 to TRBJ1-2, with 11 bases that match TRBD1. In germline, CDR1 is SGHRS, CDR2 YFSETQ. The CDR3 length is 15 residues. V shed 3 bases, J shed 8 bases, and the junction held 9 bases outside the gene matches. The DNA of the CDR3 is TGCGCCAGCAGCTGGCGGACAGGGGGCGCAACCGGCTACACCTTC. This gives the protein CASSWRTGGATGYTF.

This chain uses TRBV7-8 with TRBJ2-7; the D is unclear. The germline gives CDR1 SGHVS, CDR2 FQNEAQ. V shed 1 base and J shed 6 bases, with 13 bases lying between them. CDR3 length: 14 residues. As DNA, the CDR3 is TGTGCCAGCAGCTTAGGGGTTTTCTCGGGCGAGCAGTACTTC. It is translated as CASSLGVFSGEQYF.

CDR3 sequence reads: CASRPRTGILMAEAFF. In nucleotides, the CDR3 is TGTGCCAGCAGGCCGAGAACAGGGATTCTTATGGCTGAAGCTTTCTTT. This chain joins TRBV12-3 or TRBV12-4 and TRBJ1-1; tentative D call: TRBD1 (6 bases). The V and J ends lost 6 bases and 6 bases respectively, with 23 bases between them. The CDR3 spans 16 residues.

This clonotype was picked up one time. V and J are TRBV10-2 and TRBJ2-7; D perhaps matches TRBD1 (6 bases). This CDR3 is 13 amino acids long. Germline values: CDR1 WSHSY, CDR2 SAAADI. V was trimmed by 8 bases and J by 6 bases, leaving 17 bases between them. The CDR3 is CASGASLGGEQYF. DNA of the CDR3: TGCGCCAGCGGCGCGAGCTTAGGGGGCGAGCAGTACTTC.

V is TRBV20-1 and J is TRBJ2-5; 7 bases are shared with TRBD2. This CDR3 has 13 residues. V gave up 3 bases and J gave up 2 bases; unmatched junction bases: 3. Germline CDR1 reads DFQATT; CDR2 reads SNEGSKA (reference sequence). The CDR3 loop reads CSARTSPQETQYF. In DNA form, the CDR3 reads TGCAGTGCTAGGACTAGCCCGCAAGAGACCCAGTACTTC.

On this clonotype itself: One junction end disagrees with the germline gene, perhaps due to a read error. The gene calls are TRBV7-8 and TRBJ1-4; weak D call: TRBD1 (5 bases). From germline, CDR1 is SGHVS and CDR2 FQNEAQ. The CDR3 extends over 14 amino acids. The CDR3 DNA reads TGCGCCAGCAGCCCGGGACGGCGTAATGAAAAACTGTTTTTT. Translated: CASSPGRRNEKLFF.

The chain joins TRBV20-1 to TRBJ2-2; 9 nucleotides align to TRBD1. CDR1 is DFQATT and CDR2 is SNEGSKA in the germline V gene (reference sequence). The CDR3 loop spans 18 amino acids. V trimming: 0 bases; J trimming: 1 base; junction bases outside the gene matches: 9. The CDR3 nucleotides read TGCAGTGCTAGAGATGGTTTGAGGGGACAGGGGAACACCGGGGAGCTGTTTTTT. This sequence encodes CSARDGLRGQGNTGELFF.

The chain is built from TRBV7-2 and TRBJ1-2; no clear D. Germline values: CDR1 SGHTA, CDR2 FQGNSA. Trimming shortened V by 3 bases and J by 1 base, and 15 bases separated the two germline ends. This CDR3 contains 16 residues. This CDR3 reads CASSFLAGEINYGYTF. The DNA of the CDR3 is TGTGCCAGCAGCTTTTTGGCGGGAGAAATTAACTATGGCTACACCTTC. Combining the CDR3 with reference TRBV7-2 and TRBJ1-2 gives the whole variable domain GAGVSQSPSNKVTEKGKDVELRCDPISGHTALYWYRQSLGQGLEFLIYFQGNSAPDKSGLPSDRFSAERTGGSVSTLTIQRTQQEDSAVYLCASSFLAGEINYGYTFGSGTRLTVV.

This rearrangement joins TRBV20-1 to TRBJ2-7; TRBD1 matches 7 bases. Germline CDR1 and CDR2: DFQATT and SNEGSKA (reference sequence). The CDR3 covers 17 residues. Trimming took 3 bases from V and 2 from J; bases not matched to a gene: 16. The CDR3 nucleotides read TGCAGTGCTAGCTCGTCGAAGGGGGCGCGATCTGCCTACGAGCAGTACTTC. This translates into CSASSSKGARSAYEQYF.

This clonotype was counted many times. The rearrangement joins TRBV19 to TRBJ2-7, with 7 bases fitting TRBD1. The CDR3 is 13 amino acids. V dropped 5 bases and J dropped 4; count of bases not matched to a gene: 5. Germline assignment: CDR1 LNHDA and CDR2 SQIVND (reference sequence). The chain's CDR3 is CASSSGTEYEQYF. The CDR3 coding sequence is TGTGCCAGTAGTTCAGGGACAGAATACGAGCAGTACTTC.

The chain combines TRBV7-2 with TRBJ2-5, with 9 bases that match TRBD1. Per germline, CDR1 SGHTA and CDR2 FQGNSA. V shed 6 bases and J 4 bases; nucleotides not matched to a gene: 12. CDR3 length: 16 residues. The CDR3 region has the DNA TGTGCCAGCAGTTCCTCCGGGACAGGGAACGGAGAGACCCAGTACTTC. Its translation is CASSSSGTGNGETQYF.

This clonotype occurred many times. V and J are TRBV7-9 and TRBJ2-5; tentatively, D is TRBD1 (5 bases). The V end was cut by 5 bases, the J end by 3 bases, with 13 bases between. This CDR3 spans 14 amino acids. Germline CDR1 and CDR2: SEHNR and FQNEAQ (reference sequence). The CDR3 protein is CASSPDIREETQYF. Here the CDR3 DNA reads TGTGCCAGCAGCCCGGACATACGAGAAGAGACCCAGTACTTC.

This clonotype was observed a few times. The rearrangement joins TRBV15 to TRBJ2-5; 9 nucleotides line up with TRBD2. The CDR3 consists of 18 residues. CDR1 is LNHNV, CDR2 YYDKDF, per germline (reference sequence). V shed 0 bases, J shed 6 bases, and the junction held 14 bases outside the gene matches. This CDR3 is CATSRDRPSGATLKTQYF. The CDR3 bases are TGTGCCACCAGCAGAGATCGACCTAGCGGGGCAACCTTAAAGACCCAGTACTTC.

This clonotype occurred once. Just one base apart from a much larger clone, this may be a read error. The rearrangement links TRBV7-9 to TRBJ2-2, with 11 bases aligning to TRBD2. Germline loops: CDR1 SEHNR, CDR2 FQNEAQ (reference sequence). This CDR3 contains 16 residues. CDR3 loop: CASSFTSGRYTGELVF. CDR3 nucleotides: TGTGCCAGCAGCTTTACTAGCGGGAGATACACCGGGGAGCTGGTTTTT. The full variable domain, rest sourced from reference TRBV7-9 and TRBJ2-2, is DTGVSQNPRHKITKRGQNVTFRCDPISEHNRLYWYRQTLGQGPEFLTYFQNEAQLEKSRLLSDRFSAERPKGSFSTLEIQRTEQGDSAMYLCASSFTSGRYTGELVFGEGSRLTVL.

CDR3 sequence: CSATGGGRTGANVLTF. The CDR3 coding sequence is TGCAGTGCTACCGGAGGGGGGCGTACTGGGGCCAACGTCCTGACTTTC. This chain uses TRBV29-1 with TRBJ2-6, with D perhaps TRBD1 or TRBD2 (6 bases each). The CDR3 covers 16 residues. Per germline, CDR1 SQVTM and CDR2 ANQGSEA. Full variable domain (outside the CDR3, taken from reference TRBV29-1 and TRBJ2-6): SAVISQKPSRDICQRGTSLTIQCQVDSQVTMMFWYRQQPGQSLTLIATANQGSEATYESGFVIDKFPISRPNLTFSTLTVSNMSPEDSSIYLCSATGGGRTGANVLTFGAGSRLTVL.

This clonotype was counted a few times. The V gene is TRBV11-2, the J gene TRBJ2-7, with TRBD2 identical over 11 bases. The J segment lost 5 bases and the V segment lost 4 bases, leaving 7 bases of the junction unmatched. Germline V gene sequence: CDR1 SGHAT, CDR2 FQNNGV. The CDR3 consists of 15 residues. CDR3 bases: TGTGCCAGCAGCTATAGCGGGAGGGCCCTCGACGAGCAGTACTTC. Its translation is CASSYSGRALDEQYF.